This TCR beta chain is from a study of T cell responses to AZD1222 COVID-19 vaccine. Trimming shortened V by 8 bases and J by 4 bases, and 17 bases separated the two germline ends. Germline V gives CDR1 LNHDA, CDR2 SQIVND (reference sequence). The CDR3 totals 15 residues. Assay used: immunoSEQ multiplex PCR; TCRdb lists only in-frame clones, some missing. The profile covers some 120,000 clones, with approximately 88% appearing a single time and 25% to 30% taken by the ten largest. This TCR was recovered from an adult in good health. The chain uses TRBV19 and TRBJ2-2; either TRBD1 or TRBD2 may fit D (6 bases each). The input for sequencing was peripheral blood, taken on day 0 of AZD1222 vaccination. CDR3 residues: CASSAGHIPTGELFF. CDR3 nucleotide sequence: TGTGCCAGTTCGGCGGGACATATTCCCACCGGGGAGCTGTTTTTT. Full variable domain (outside the CDR3, taken from reference TRBV19 and TRBJ2-2): DGGITQSPKYLFRKEGQNVTLSCEQNLNHDAMYWYRQDPGQGLRLIYYSQIVNDFQKGDIAEGYSVSREKKESFPLTVTSAQKNPTAFYLCASSAGHIPTGELFFGEGSRLTVL.